Listed here are 17 T cell receptor beta chains from one sample, sequenced in a study of blood T cell repertoires in COVID-19. The protocol was immunoSEQ multiplex PCR, while the TCRdb copy is restricted to in-frame clones and leaves out a portion. The data show roughly 53,000 clones, around 80% seen once. Sequences were obtained from peripheral blood. The origin of the receptors is a human donor in a cohort sampled during active COVID-19.

V gene TRBV21-1 combines with J gene TRBJ1-2; TRBD1, the table's D call, lacks a check against the DNA. TRBV21-1 is a pseudogene locus. There are 15 residues in the CDR3. CDR3 DNA: TGTGCCAGCAGCAAAGATCCAGGCAGCCCCTATGGCTACACCTTC. This codes for CASSKDPGSPYGYTF.

The chain joins TRBV6-6 to TRBJ1-2, with 10 bases lining up with TRBD1. From germline, CDR1 is MNHNY and CDR2 SVGAGI (reference sequence). The CDR3 is 14 residues long. V shed 4 bases, J shed 4 bases, and the junction held 3 bases outside the gene matches. This CDR3 reads CASSSTGGAYGYTF. CDR3 in DNA: TGTGCCAGCAGTTCGACAGGGGGCGCCTATGGCTACACCTTC.

V usage is TRBV11-3 and J usage is TRBJ2-2; no clear D gene. From germline, CDR1 is SGHNT and CDR2 YENEEA. The V end lost 5 bases, the J end lost 6 bases, and 4 bases lay between the germline ends. The CDR3 runs 11 residues. As DNA, the CDR3 is TGTGCCAGCAGCCTTTCCGGGGAGCTGTTTTTT. Translating it yields CASSLSGELFF.

This clone was seen a few times. The gene calls are TRBV27 and TRBJ1-2; D is possibly TRBD1 (5 bases). CDR1 is MNHEY, CDR2 SMNVEV, per germline (reference sequence). V was cut by 0 bases and J by 6 bases, with 14 bases left in between. The CDR3 totals 15 residues. CDR3: CASSLSYGHDDGYTF. The CDR3 DNA reads as TGTGCCAGCAGTTTATCTTACGGACACGACGATGGCTACACCTTC.

This chain uses TRBV2 with TRBJ2-3, with D possibly TRBD1 on 5 matching bases. This CDR3 is built from 15 residues. V dropped 6 bases and J dropped 0 bases, with 13 bases sitting between them. The germline V gene encodes CDR1 SNHLY and CDR2 FYNNEI. CDR3 in amino acids: CASRIVGLSTDTQYF. CDR3 sequence (DNA): TGTGCCAGCAGAATAGTGGGGCTTAGCACAGATACGCAGTATTTT.

CDR3 residues: CASSGGGVSNQPQHF. CDR3 DNA sequence: TGTGCCAGCAGTGGAGGGGGGGTTAGCAATCAGCCCCAGCATTTT. The chain recombines TRBV28 with TRBJ1-5, with a weak D call TRBD1 (6 bases). The CDR3 is 15 amino acids. CDR1 is MDHEN, CDR2 SYDVKM, per germline. V was cut by 5 bases and J by 0 bases, with 11 bases left in between.

The chain links TRBV29-1 to TRBJ1-4; 10 positions agree with TRBD1. The CDR3 has 14 residues. Looked up from germline, CDR1 is SQVTM and CDR2 is ANQGSEA. Trimming at V came to 6 bases and at J to 8 bases, leaving 9 bases not matched to a gene. CDR3 coding DNA: TGCAGCGTCACGACAGGGGGCTTCGGGGAAAAACTGTTTTTT. Translating gives CSVTTGGFGEKLFF. Together with reference TRBV29-1 and TRBJ1-4, the CDR3 gives the full variable domain: SAVISQKPSRDICQRGTSLTIQCQVDSQVTMMFWYRQQPGQSLTLIATANQGSEATYESGFVIDKFPISRPNLTFSTLTVSNMSPEDSSIYLCSVTTGGFGEKLFFGSGTQLSVL.

The chain carries TRBV15 and TRBJ1-5, with D unresolved. The V gene lost 1 base and the J gene lost 0 bases, with 10 bases spanning the gap. Germline CDR1 LNHNV, CDR2 YYDKDF (reference sequence). The CDR3 has 16 amino acids. CDR3 DNA sequence: TGTGCCACCAGCAGAGGACGGAGCTATAGCAATCAGCCCCAGCATTTT. This translates into CATSRGRSYSNQPQHF.

There are a few counts of this clone. The chain recombines TRBV7-6 with TRBJ2-7; the D gene is possibly TRBD2 (5 bases). This CDR3 has 15 amino acids. Trimming stripped 2 bases from V and 1 base from J, with 12 bases between. Per germline, CDR1 SGHVS and CDR2 FNYEAQ. CDR3 coding DNA: TGTGCCAGCAGCTTACAGGCGGGTGTATCCTACGAGCAGTACTTC. Its translation is CASSLQAGVSYEQYF.

The rearrangement joins TRBV5-4 to TRBJ1-3; 8 nucleotides agree with TRBD1. The CDR3 sequence is 15 residues long. CDR1 is SGHNT, CDR2 YYREEE, per germline (reference sequence). V dropped 3 bases and J dropped 4; count of bases not matched to a gene: 6. CDR3 sequence reads: CASSYGQGIGNTIYF. CDR3 in DNA: TGTGCCAGCAGCTACGGACAGGGCATAGGAAACACCATATATTTT.

The J gene is TRBJ2-1, the V gene TRBV4-3; TRBD2 might be the D (5 bases). V lost 1 base to trimming and J lost 5 bases, with 6 bases between them. The CDR3 runs to 13 residues. In germline, CDR1 is LGHNA, CDR2 YSLEER. CDR3 nucleotide sequence: TGCGCCAGCAGCCAAGGGAGGAACAATGAGCAGTTCTTC. Residues: CASSQGRNNEQFF.

This clone appeared a few times. The V and J genes are TRBV6-1 and TRBJ1-5; 7 bases agree with TRBD1. Germline V lookup: CDR1 MNHNS, CDR2 SASEGT. This CDR3 comprises 15 residues. The V segment lost 3 bases and the J segment 8 bases; nucleotides outside the gene matches: 10. This CDR3 is CASSDQDRAFKPQHF. The DNA of the CDR3 is TGTGCCAGCAGTGATCAAGACAGGGCGTTTAAGCCCCAGCATTTT.

In DNA, the CDR3 is TGTGCCAGCAGTTTAATAGGGACTAGCGGCTCCTACAATGAGCAGTTCTTC. Translated, it gives CASSLIGTSGSYNEQFF. The chain combines TRBV27 with TRBJ2-1; TRBD2 matches at 11 bases. Trimming removed 2 bases from V and 0 bases from J; junction bases left unmatched: 3. The CDR3 covers 17 residues. The germline V gene encodes CDR1 MNHEY and CDR2 SMNVEV (reference sequence).

This clone showed up just once. The chain links TRBV10-3 to TRBJ2-2; D not resolved. Trimming removed 2 bases from V and 6 bases from J, with 10 bases in between. CDR3 size: 14 residues. CDR1 is ENHRY and CDR2 is SYGVKD in the germline V gene. The CDR3 loop reads CAISERDTAGELFF. The CDR3 DNA reads as TGTGCCATCAGTGAGAGAGACACGGCCGGGGAGCTGTTTTTT.

This sequence joins TRBV2 and TRBJ2-5; a possible D gene is TRBD1 (5 bases). Germline loops: CDR1 SNHLY, CDR2 FYNNEI. The CDR3 spans 14 residues. Trimming took 4 bases from V and 3 from J, leaving 12 bases between them. The DNA of the CDR3 is TGTGCCAGCAGTGCACGACAGTGGGAAGAGACCCAGTACTTC. Its translation: CASSARQWEETQYF.

The chain carries TRBV7-2 and TRBJ1-4; a weak D match, TRBD1 (6 bases). The CDR3 runs to 14 residues. Looked up from germline, CDR1 is SGHTA and CDR2 is FQGNSA. V lost 3 bases, J lost 11 bases, and 16 bases lay in between. The CDR3 spells CASSFDRTMGKLFF. The CDR3 DNA sequence: TGTGCCAGCAGCTTCGACAGGACGATGGGCAAACTGTTTTTT.

This rearrangement joins TRBV28 to TRBJ1-4; D remains unclear. Germline V gene data show CDR1 as MDHEN and CDR2 as SYDVKM. This CDR3 region has 17 residues. Trimming removed 1 base at V and 1 base at J, with 13 bases between. The CDR3 coding sequence is TGTGCCAGCAGTTTATCGAGAGGTCTTTTAACTAATGAAAAACTGTTTTTT. It is translated as CASSLSRGLLTNEKLFF.